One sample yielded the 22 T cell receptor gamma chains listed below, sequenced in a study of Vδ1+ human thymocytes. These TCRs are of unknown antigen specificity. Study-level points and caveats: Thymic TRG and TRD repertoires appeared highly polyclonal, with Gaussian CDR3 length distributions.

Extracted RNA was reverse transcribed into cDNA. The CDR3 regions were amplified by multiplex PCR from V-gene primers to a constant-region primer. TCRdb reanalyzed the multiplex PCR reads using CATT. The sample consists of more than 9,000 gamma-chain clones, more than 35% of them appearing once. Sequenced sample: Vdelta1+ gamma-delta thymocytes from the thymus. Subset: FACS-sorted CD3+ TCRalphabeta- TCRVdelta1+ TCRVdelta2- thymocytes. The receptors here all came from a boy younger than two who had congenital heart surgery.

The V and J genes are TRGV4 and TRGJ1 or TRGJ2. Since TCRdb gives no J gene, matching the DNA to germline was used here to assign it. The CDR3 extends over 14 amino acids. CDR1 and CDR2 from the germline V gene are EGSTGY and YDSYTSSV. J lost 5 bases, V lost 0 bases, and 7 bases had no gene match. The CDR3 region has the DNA TGTGCCACCTGGGATGGGAGTGGCGATTATAAGAAACTCTTT. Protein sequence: CATWDGSGDYKKLF.

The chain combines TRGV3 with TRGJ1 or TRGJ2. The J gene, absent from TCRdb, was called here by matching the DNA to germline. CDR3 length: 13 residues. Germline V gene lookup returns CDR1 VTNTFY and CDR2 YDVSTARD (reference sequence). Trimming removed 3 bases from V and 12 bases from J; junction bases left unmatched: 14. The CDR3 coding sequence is TGTGCCACCTGGGACGGGAGGGGAGTTTGGAAACTCTTT. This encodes CATWDGRGVWKLF.

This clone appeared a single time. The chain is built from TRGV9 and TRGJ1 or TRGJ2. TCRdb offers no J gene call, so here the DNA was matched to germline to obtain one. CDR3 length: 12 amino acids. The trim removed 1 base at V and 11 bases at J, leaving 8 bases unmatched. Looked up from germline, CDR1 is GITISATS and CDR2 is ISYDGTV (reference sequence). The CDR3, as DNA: TGTGCCTTGTGGGAGGTCCAATTCGAGAAACTCTTT. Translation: CALWEVQFEKLF.

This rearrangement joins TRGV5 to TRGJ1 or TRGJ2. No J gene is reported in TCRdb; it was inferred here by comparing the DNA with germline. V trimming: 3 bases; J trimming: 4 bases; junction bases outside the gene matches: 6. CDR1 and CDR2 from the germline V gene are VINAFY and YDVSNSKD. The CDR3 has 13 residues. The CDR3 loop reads CATWDASYYKKLF. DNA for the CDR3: TGTGCCACCTGGGACGCTAGCTATTATAAGAAACTCTTT.

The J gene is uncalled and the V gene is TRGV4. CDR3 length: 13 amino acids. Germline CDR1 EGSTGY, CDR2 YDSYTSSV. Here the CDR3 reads CATWSPNYYKKLF. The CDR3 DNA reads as TGTGCCACCTGGTCCCCGAATTATTATAAGAAGCTCTTT.

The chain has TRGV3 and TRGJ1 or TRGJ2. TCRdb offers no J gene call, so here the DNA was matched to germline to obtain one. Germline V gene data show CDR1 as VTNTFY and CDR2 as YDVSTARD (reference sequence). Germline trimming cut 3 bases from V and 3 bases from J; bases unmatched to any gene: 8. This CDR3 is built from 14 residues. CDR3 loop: CATWDGPFYYKKLF. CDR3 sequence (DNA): TGTGCCACCTGGGACGGACCTTTTTATTATAAGAAACTCTTT.

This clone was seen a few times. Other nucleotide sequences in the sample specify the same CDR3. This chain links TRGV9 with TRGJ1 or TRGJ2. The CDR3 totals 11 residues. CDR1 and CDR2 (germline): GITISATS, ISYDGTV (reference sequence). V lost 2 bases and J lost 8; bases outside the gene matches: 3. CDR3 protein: CALWEDNKKLF. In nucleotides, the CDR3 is TGTGCCTTGTGGGAGGACAATAAGAAACTCTTT.

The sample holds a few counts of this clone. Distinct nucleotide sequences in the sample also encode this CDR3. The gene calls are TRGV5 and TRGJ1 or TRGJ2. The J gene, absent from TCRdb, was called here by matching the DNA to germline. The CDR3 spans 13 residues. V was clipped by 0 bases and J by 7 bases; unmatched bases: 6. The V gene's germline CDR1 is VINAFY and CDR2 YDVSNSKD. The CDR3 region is CATWDRPGYKKLF. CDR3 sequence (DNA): TGTGCCACCTGGGACAGGCCGGGATATAAGAAACTCTTT.

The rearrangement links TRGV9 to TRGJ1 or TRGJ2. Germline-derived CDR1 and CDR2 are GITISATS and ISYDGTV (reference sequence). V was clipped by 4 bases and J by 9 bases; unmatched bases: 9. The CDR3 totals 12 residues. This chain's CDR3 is CALWDLMSKKLF. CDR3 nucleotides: TGTGCCTTGTGGGACTTAATGAGTAAGAAACTCTTT.

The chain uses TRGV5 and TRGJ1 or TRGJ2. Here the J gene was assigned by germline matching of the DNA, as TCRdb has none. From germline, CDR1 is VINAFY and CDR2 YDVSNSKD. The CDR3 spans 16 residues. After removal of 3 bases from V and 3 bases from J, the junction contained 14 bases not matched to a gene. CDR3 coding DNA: TGTGCCACCTGGGACTACCCGGGAGGCTTTTATTATAAGAAACTCTTT. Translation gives CATWDYPGGFYYKKLF.

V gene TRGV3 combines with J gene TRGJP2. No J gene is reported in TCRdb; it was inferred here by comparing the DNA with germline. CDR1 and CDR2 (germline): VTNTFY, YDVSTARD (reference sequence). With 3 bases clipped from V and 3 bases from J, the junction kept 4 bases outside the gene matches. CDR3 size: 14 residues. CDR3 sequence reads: CATWDGRSDWIKTF. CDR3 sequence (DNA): TGTGCCACCTGGGACGGACGTAGTGATTGGATCAAGACGTTT.

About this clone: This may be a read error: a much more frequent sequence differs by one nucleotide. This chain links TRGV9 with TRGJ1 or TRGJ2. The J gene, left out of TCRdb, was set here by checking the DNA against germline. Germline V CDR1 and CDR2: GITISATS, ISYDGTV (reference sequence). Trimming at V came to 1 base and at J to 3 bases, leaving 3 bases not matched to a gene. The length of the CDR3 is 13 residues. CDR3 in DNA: TGTGCCTTGTGGGAGGTACTTTATTATAAGAAACTCTTT. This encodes CALWEVLYYKKLF.

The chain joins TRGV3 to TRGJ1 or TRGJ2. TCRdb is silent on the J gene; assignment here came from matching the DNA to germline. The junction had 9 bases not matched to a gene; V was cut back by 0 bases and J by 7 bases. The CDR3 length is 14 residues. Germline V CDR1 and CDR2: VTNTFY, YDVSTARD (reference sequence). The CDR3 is CATWDRPYSYKKLF. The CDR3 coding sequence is TGTGCCACCTGGGACAGGCCGTATAGCTATAAGAAACTCTTT.

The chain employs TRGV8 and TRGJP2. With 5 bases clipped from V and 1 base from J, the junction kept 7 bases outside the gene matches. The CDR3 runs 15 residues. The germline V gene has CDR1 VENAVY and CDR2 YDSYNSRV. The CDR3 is CATWATLSSDWIKTF. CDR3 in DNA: TGTGCCACCTGGGCGACCCTTAGTAGTGATTGGATCAAGACGTTT.

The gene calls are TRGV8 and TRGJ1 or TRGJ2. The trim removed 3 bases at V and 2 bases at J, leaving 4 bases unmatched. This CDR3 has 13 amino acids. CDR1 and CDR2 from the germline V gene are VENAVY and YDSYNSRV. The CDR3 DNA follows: TGTGCCACCTGGGATGACCATTATTATAAGAAACTCTTT. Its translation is CATWDDHYYKKLF.

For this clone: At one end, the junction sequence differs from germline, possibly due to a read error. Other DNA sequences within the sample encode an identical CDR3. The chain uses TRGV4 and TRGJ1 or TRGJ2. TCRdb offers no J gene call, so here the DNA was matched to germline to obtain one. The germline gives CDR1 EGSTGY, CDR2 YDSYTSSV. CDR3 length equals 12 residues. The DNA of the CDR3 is TGTGCTACCTGGGATCGTTATTATAAGAAACTCTTT. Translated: CATWDRYYKKLF.

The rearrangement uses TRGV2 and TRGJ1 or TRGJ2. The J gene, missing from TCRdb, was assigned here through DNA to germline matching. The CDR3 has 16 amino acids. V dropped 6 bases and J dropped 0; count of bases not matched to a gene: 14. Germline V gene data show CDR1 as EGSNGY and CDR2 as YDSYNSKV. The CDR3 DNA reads TGTGCCACCTGGTCAATGGAGGGGGCGAATTATTATAAGAAACTCTTT. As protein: CATWSMEGANYYKKLF.

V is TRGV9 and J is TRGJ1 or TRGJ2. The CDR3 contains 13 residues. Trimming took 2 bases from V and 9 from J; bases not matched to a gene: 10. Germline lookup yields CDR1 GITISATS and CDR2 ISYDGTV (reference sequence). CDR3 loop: CALWEAAGCKKLF. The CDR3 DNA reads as TGTGCCTTGTGGGAGGCTGCGGGTTGTAAGAAACTCTTT.

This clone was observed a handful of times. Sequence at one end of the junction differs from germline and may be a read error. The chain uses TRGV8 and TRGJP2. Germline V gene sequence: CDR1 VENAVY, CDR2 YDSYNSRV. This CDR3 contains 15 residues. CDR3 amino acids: CATWDRLGSDWIKTF. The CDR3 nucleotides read TGCGCCACCTGGGATAGACTGGGTAGTGATTGGATCAAGACGTTT.

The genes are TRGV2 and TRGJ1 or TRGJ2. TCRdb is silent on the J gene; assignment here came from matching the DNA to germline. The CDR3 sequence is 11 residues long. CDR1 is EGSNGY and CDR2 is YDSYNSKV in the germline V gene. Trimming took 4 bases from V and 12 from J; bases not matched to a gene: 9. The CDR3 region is CATWDGLTKLF. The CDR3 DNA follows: TGTGCCACCTGGGATGGGCTGACGAAACTCTTT.

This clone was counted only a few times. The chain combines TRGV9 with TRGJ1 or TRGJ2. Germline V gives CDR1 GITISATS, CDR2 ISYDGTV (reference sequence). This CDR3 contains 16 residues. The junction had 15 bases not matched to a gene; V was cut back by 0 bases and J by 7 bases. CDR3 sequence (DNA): TGTGCCTTGTGGGAGGTGCAACCCTCCTTTGGATATAAGAAACTCTTT. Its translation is CALWEVQPSFGYKKLF.

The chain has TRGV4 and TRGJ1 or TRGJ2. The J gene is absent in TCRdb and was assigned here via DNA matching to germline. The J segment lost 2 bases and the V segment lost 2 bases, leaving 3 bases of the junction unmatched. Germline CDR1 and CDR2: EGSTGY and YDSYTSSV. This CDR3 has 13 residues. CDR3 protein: CATWDVHYYKKLF. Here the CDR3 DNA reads TGTGCCACCTGGGATGTCCATTATTATAAGAAACTCTTT.